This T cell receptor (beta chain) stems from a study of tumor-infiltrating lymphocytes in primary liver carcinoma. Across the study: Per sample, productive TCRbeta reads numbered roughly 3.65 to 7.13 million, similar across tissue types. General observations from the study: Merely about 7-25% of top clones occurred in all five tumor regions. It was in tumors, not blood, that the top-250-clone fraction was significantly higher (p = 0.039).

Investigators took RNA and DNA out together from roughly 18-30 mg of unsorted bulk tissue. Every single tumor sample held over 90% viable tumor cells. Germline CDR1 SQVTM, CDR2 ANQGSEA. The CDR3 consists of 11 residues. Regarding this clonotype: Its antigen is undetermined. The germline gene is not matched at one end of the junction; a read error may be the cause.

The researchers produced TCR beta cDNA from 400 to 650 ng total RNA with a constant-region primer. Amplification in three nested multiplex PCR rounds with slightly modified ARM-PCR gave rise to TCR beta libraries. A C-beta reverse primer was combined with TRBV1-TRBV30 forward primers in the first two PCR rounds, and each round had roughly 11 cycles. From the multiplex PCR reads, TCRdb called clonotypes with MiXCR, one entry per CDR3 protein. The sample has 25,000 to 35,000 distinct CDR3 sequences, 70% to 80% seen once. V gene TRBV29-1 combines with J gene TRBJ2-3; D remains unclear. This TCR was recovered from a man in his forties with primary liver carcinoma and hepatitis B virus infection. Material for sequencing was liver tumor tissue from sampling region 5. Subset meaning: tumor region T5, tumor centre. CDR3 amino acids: CSVENTDTHYF. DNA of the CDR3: TGCAGCGTTGAAAACACAGATACGCATTATTTC.